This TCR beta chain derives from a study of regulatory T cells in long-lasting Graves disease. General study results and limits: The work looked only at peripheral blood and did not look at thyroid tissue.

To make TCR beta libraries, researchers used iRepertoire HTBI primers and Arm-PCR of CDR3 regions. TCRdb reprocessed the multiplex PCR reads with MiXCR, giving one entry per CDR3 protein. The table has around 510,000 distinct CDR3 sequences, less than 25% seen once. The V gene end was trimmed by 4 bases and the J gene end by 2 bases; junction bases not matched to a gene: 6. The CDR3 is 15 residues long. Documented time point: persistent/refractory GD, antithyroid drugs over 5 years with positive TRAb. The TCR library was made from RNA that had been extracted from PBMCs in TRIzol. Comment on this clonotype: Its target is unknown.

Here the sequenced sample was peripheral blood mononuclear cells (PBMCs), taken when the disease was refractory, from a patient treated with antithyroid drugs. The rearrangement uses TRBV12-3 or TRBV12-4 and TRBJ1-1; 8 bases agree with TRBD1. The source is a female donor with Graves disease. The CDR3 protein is CASSSGTGTNTEAFF. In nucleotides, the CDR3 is TGTGCCAGCAGTTCCGGGACAGGAACTAACACTGAAGCTTTCTTT.